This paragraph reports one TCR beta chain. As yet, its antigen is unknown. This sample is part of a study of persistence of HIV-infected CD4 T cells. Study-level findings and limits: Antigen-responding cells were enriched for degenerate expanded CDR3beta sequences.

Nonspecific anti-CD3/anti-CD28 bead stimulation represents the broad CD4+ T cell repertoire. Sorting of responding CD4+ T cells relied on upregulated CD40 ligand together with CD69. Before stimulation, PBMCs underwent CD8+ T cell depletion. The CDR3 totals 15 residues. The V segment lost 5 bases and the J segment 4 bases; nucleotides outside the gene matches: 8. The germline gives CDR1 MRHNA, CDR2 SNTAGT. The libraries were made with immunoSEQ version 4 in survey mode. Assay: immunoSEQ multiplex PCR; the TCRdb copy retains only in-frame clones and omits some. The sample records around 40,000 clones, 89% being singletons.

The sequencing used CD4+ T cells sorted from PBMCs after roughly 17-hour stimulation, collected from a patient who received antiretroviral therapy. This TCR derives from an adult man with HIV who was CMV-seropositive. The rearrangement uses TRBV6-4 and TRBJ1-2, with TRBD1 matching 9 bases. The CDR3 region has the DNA TGTGCCAGCAGTCGGGGACAGGGTGGTACCTATGGCTACACCTTC. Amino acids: CASSRGQGGTYGYTF.